The present entry profiles one T cell receptor (beta chain) with its context. The data stem from a study of blood T cell repertoires in COVID-19. Per the authors' pipeline: From reference gene primer amplification, estimates of nucleated cell counts were derived. Using immunoSEQ multiplex PCR, the repertoire was profiled, and TCRdb retains in-frame clones only, with some absent. The D gene and trimming were derived from the DNA, and the V and J assignments and clone size from that table. The sample lists roughly 150,000 clones; almost 80% were seen once. Germline V gene data show CDR1 as LNHNV and CDR2 as YYDKDF (reference sequence). Trimming took 5 bases from V and 2 from J; bases not matched to a gene: 11. This CDR3 region has 16 residues.

This sequence was found in a man aged 50 or older with active or convalescent COVID-19. This rearrangement joins TRBV15 to TRBJ2-7; the match to TRBD2 covers 8 bases. Specimen: peripheral blood. This chain's CDR3 is CATSSRKSGGTYEQYF. The CDR3 nucleotides are TGTGCCACCAGCTCCCGCAAGAGCGGGGGAACCTACGAGCAGTACTTC. Using reference TRBV15 and TRBJ2-7 for the parts outside the CDR3, the full variable domain is DAMVIQNPRYQVTQFGKPVTLSCSQTLNHNVMYWYQQKSSQAPKLLFHYYDKDFNNEADTPDNFQSRRPNTSFCFLDIRSPGLGDTAMYLCATSSRKSGGTYEQYFGPGTRLTVT.